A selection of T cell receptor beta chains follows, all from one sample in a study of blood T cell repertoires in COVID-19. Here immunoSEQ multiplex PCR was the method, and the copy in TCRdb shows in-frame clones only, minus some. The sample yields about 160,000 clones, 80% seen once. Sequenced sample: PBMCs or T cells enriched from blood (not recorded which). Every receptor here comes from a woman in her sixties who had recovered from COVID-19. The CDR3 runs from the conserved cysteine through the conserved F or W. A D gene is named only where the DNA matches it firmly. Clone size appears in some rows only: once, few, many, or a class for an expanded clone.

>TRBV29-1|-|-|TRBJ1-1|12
TGCAGCGTTTACACAGGGTACACTGAAGCTTTCTTT
CSVYTGYTEAFF
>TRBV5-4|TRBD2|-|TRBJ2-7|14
TGTGCCAGCAGCCTGGGACTAGCGGAATACGAGCAGTACTTC
CASSLGLAEYEQYF
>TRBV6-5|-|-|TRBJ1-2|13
TGTGCCAGCAGACGGGACACTAACTATGGCTACACCTTC
CASRRDTNYGYTF
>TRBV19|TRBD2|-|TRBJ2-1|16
TGTGCCAGTAGTCCAGGACTAGCGGGGGGGTACAATGAGCAGTTCTTC
CASSPGLAGGYNEQFF
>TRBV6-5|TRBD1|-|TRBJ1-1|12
TGTGCCAGCAAGGGGGCGAACACTGAAGCTTTCTTT
CASKGANTEAFF
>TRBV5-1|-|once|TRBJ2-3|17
TGCGCCAGCAGCCTATATCGAGGGGAGGATTATGCAGATACGCAGTATTTT
CASSLYRGEDYADTQYF
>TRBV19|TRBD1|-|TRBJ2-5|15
TGTGCCAGTAGTGTTCGACAGGGGGGACAAGAGACCCAGTACTTC
CASSVRQGGQETQYF
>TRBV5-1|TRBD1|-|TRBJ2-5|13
TGCGCCAGCAGCCGACAGGGTTGGGAGACCCAGTACTTC
CASSRQGWETQYF
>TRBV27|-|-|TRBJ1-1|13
TGTGCCAGCAGTTGGTCGGGGAACACTGAAGCTTTCTTT
CASSWSGNTEAFF
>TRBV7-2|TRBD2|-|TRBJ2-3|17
TGTGCCAGCAGCTACAGCGGGGGGGCCCTCAGAACAGATACGCAGTATTTT
CASSYSGGALRTDTQYF
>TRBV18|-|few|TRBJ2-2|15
TGTGCCAGCTCACCAGGGACACCGAACACCGGGGAGCTGTTTTTT
CASSPGTPNTGELFF
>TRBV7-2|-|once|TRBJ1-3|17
TGTGCCAGCAGCCCTATACGCTGGGGGCGGACTGGAAACACCATATATTTT
CASSPIRWGRTGNTIYF
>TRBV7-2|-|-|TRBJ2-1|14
TGTGCCAGCAGCTTAGGGCAGGGGTACAATGAGCAGTTCTTC
CASSLGQGYNEQFF
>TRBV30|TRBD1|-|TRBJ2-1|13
TGTGCCTGGGGCGGGACAGGGGGCAATGAGCAGTTCTTC
CAWGGTGGNEQFF
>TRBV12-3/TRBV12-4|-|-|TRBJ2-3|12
TGTGCCAGCAGTTTGGCCACAGATACGCAGTATTTT
CASSLATDTQYF
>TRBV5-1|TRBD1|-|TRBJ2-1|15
TGCGCCAGCAGCACACGGACAGGGGAGGGCAATGAGCAGTTCTTC
CASSTRTGEGNEQFF
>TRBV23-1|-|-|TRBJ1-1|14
TGCGCCAGCAGTCAACAGATTCCAGGGGAAGGGGCTTTCTTT
CASSQQIPGEGAFF
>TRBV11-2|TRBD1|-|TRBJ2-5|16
TGTGCCAGCAGCTTAGGATTAGGGGGCTCAGGAGAGACCCAGTACTTC
CASSLGLGGSGETQYF
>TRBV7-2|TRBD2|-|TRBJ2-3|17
TGTGCCAGCAGCACCGGGCAACAGCGGGGGGGCCGAGATACGCAGTATTTT
CASSTGQQRGGRDTQYF
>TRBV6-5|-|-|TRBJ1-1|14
TGTGCCAGCAGTTATTCCGCGGGAACAGGCGAAGCTTTCTTT
CASSYSAGTGEAFF
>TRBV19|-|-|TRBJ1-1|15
TGTGCCAGTAGTATAGATGGCAGGGGTTACACTGAAGCTTTCTTT
CASSIDGRGYTEAFF
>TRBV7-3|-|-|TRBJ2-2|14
TGTGCCAGCAGCTTGTTGAGGTCCACCGGGGAGCTGTTTTTT
CASSLLRSTGELFF
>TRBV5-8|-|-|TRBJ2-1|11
TGTGCCAGCAGCTTGGTCCGGGAGCAGTTCTTC
CASSLVREQFF